The clone carrying this T cell receptor beta chain turned up a few times. Germline V CDR1 and CDR2: SEHNR, FQNEAQ (reference sequence). The CDR3 consists of 15 residues. V was cut by 0 bases and J by 1 base, with 6 bases left in between. The sample is drawn from a study of blood T cell repertoires in COVID-19. Turning to the study itself: Researchers got acute and convalescent COVID-19 samples from the United States, Italy and Spain. PBMCs, B-cell-depleted T cells, or T cells provided the cDNA or gDNA that made up the material.

Study processing details: Using reference gene primer amplification, nucleated cell counts were estimated. The protocol was immunoSEQ multiplex PCR, while the TCRdb copy is restricted to in-frame clones and leaves out a portion. V and J calls and clone size are those listed in that table; D and trimming were worked out from the DNA. Here the sample spans roughly 130,000 clones, around nine tenths being singletons. The sequencing sample was made of peripheral blood. The chain is built from TRBV7-9 and TRBJ1-4; D unresolved. The TCR sequence derives from a man aged 50 to 60 with active COVID-19. DNA of the CDR3: TGTGCCAGCAGCTTAGCTGCCGGAACTAATGAAAAACTGTTTTTT. Its translation is CASSLAAGTNEKLFF.